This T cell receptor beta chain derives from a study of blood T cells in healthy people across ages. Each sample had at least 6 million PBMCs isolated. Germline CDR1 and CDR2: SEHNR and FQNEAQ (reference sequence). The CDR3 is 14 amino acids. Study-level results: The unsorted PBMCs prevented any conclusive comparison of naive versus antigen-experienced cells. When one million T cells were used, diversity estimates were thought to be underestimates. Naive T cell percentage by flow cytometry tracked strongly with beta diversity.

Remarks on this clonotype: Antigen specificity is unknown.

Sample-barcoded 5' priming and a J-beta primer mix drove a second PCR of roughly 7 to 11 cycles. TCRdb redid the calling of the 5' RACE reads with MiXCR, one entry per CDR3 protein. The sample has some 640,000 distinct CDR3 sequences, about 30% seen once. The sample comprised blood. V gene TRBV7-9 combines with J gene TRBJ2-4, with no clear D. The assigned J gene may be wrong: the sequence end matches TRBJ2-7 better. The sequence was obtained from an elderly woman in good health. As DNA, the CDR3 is TGTGCCAGCAGCTTAGATGGGTTTTCGGACGAGCAGTACTTC. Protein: CASSLDGFSDEQYF.